What follows are 28 T cell receptor beta chains derived from one specimen sequenced in a study of CD8 T cells in Susac syndrome. An amount of RNA that ranged from roughly 0.5 to 1 ug was reverse transcribed with random hexamers. TCRdb re-called the immunoSEQ multiplex PCR reads with MiXCR, one entry per CDR3 protein. The table has approximately 190,000 distinct CDR3 sequences, almost 96% seen once. The material sequenced was CD4+ T cells from PBMCs. These receptors were taken from a human donor with Susac syndrome.

The rearrangement joins TRBV6-1 to TRBJ2-7; a possible D gene is TRBD1 (6 bases). The germline V gene has CDR1 MNHNS and CDR2 SASEGT. Trimming shortened V by 6 bases and J by 0 bases, and 18 bases separated the two germline ends. The CDR3 totals 16 residues. DNA for the CDR3: TGTGCCAGCAGGCTGGACAGCCAGTTTAGCTCCTACGAGCAGTACTTC. Its protein product is CASRLDSQFSSYEQYF.

This chain links TRBV11-2 with TRBJ2-3; D possibly corresponds to TRBD2 (6 bases). Trimming cost V 5 bases and J 5 bases, with 17 bases left between them. The CDR3 spans 15 residues. Germline V CDR1 and CDR2: SGHAT, FQNNGV. CDR3 sequence reads: CASSLGTASRDTQYF. The CDR3 DNA reads as TGTGCCAGCAGCCTCGGGACTGCCTCGAGAGATACGCAGTATTTT.

The rearrangement uses TRBV6-1 and TRBJ2-1; 7 bases are shared with TRBD1. Trimming took 6 bases from V and 4 from J; bases not matched to a gene: 12. Germline V gives CDR1 MNHNS, CDR2 SASEGT. There are 16 residues in the CDR3. CDR3 sequence reads: CASRRPGTVAYNEQFF. DNA of the CDR3: TGTGCCAGCAGACGACCCGGGACAGTGGCATACAATGAGCAGTTCTTC.

The chain recombines TRBV30 with TRBJ1-2; D ambiguous. This CDR3 contains 13 residues. CDR1 and CDR2 (germline): GTSNPN, SVGIG (reference sequence). The germline V and J ends were trimmed by 3 bases and 0 bases, with 8 bases remaining between them. The CDR3 is CAWRWGANYGYTF. As DNA, the CDR3 is TGTGCCTGGAGATGGGGAGCTAACTATGGCTACACCTTC. The full variable domain, rest sourced from reference TRBV30 and TRBJ1-2, is SQTIHQWPATLVQPVGSPLSLECTVEGTSNPNLYWYRQAAGRGLQLLFYSVGIGQISSEVPQNLSASRPQDRQFILSSKKLLLSDSGFYLCAWRWGANYGYTFGSGTRLTVV.

The V call is TRBV11-3, the J call TRBJ2-1; possible D gene TRBD1, 6 bases. The CDR3 runs to 14 residues. Germline V gene lookup returns CDR1 SGHNT and CDR2 YENEEA. V shed 0 bases and J shed 6 bases, with 9 bases lying between them. In nucleotides, the CDR3 is TGTGCCAGCAGCTTAGAGAGGGGGTTCAATGAGCAGTTCTTC. This sequence encodes CASSLERGFNEQFF.

V is TRBV21-1 and J is TRBJ2-3; no DNA check was done on the table's D call, TRBD1. TRBV21-1 is noted as a pseudogene. The CDR3 runs 15 residues. CDR3 region: CASSKVARAPSTQYF. Written as DNA, the CDR3 is TGTGCCAGCAGCAAAGTGGCCCGCGCCCCGTCGACGCAGTATTTT.

The V call is TRBV12-3 or TRBV12-4, the J call TRBJ1-4; tentatively, D is TRBD1 (5 bases). Trimming pared 6 bases from V and 5 bases from J, leaving 13 bases between. This CDR3 is 14 amino acids long. CDR3 sequence: CASRQGDGNEKLFF. Here the CDR3 DNA reads TGTGCCAGCAGGCAGGGAGACGGGAATGAAAAACTGTTTTTT.

The chain has TRBV27 and TRBJ1-2, with 9 bases lining up with TRBD1. V trimming: 10 bases; J trimming: 8 bases; junction bases outside the gene matches: 5. The CDR3 spans 11 residues. Germline V gives CDR1 MNHEY, CDR2 SMNVEV (reference sequence). CDR3 sequence (DNA): TGTGCCATCGGACAGGGGAGAGGCTACACCTTC. It encodes CAIGQGRGYTF.

This sequence joins TRBV7-8 and TRBJ2-1, with 9 bases that match TRBD1. After removal of 4 bases from V and 2 bases from J, the junction contained 6 bases not matched to a gene. The CDR3 totals 16 residues. From germline, CDR1 is SGHVS and CDR2 FQNEAQ. CDR3 bases: TGTGCCAGCAGCTGGTCCGGGACAGGGACCTACAATGAGCAGTTCTTC. This gives the protein CASSWSGTGTYNEQFF.

The chain is built from TRBV3-1 and TRBJ2-2; 7 bases are a match to TRBD1. Germline loops: CDR1 LGHDT, CDR2 YNNKEL (reference sequence). The CDR3 covers 15 residues. The V and J ends lost 3 bases and 2 bases, in that order; junction bases with no gene match: 3. This CDR3 is CASSQGQINTGELFF. CDR3 in DNA: TGTGCCAGCAGCCAGGGACAGATAAACACCGGGGAGCTGTTTTTT.

The chain couples TRBV6-2 or TRBV6-3 to TRBJ2-2; D gene unclear. The CDR3 is 13 residues long. Germline assignment: CDR1 MNHEY and CDR2 SVGEGT. V lost 0 bases, J lost 6 bases, and 5 bases lay in between. The CDR3 DNA reads TGTGCCAGCAGTTACTCGCAGGCCGGGGAGCTGTTTTTT. It yields the protein CASSYSQAGELFF.

The chain combines TRBV29-1 with TRBJ2-1; TRBD1 aligns across 9 bases. V trimming: 6 bases; J trimming: 4 bases; junction bases outside the gene matches: 7. This CDR3 region has 14 residues. Germline V CDR1 and CDR2: SQVTM, ANQGSEA. The CDR3 sequence is CSVTPGTGYNEQFF. The CDR3 region has the DNA TGCAGCGTCACGCCCGGGACAGGGTACAATGAGCAGTTCTTC.

The V call is TRBV19, the J call TRBJ2-3; 7 positions match TRBD2. Germline V gene sequence: CDR1 LNHDA, CDR2 SQIVND (reference sequence). The CDR3 is made up of 15 amino acids. V lost 3 bases and J lost 4; bases outside the gene matches: 7. The CDR3 is CASSIGGLDADTQYF. The CDR3 coding sequence is TGTGCCAGTAGTATTGGCGGACTAGACGCAGATACGCAGTATTTT.

This clonotype has a single count. For the CDR3, the DNA is TGTGCCAGCAGTTACTCTGACAGAACCTATGGCTACACCTTC. The encoded protein is CASSYSDRTYGYTF. The chain carries TRBV6-6 and TRBJ1-2; D may be TRBD1 (5 bases). Germline values: CDR1 MNHNY, CDR2 SVGAGI (reference sequence). V was shortened by 0 bases and J by 4 bases, with 9 bases between the two germline ends. CDR3 length equals 14 residues.

The CDR3 region is CASSDSGLGAEAFF. In nucleotides, the CDR3 is TGTGCCAGCAGCGACTCGGGGTTAGGCGCTGAAGCTTTCTTT. This chain links TRBV7-9 with TRBJ1-1; the D is unclear. The germline V and J ends were trimmed by 5 bases and 6 bases, with 16 bases remaining between them. This CDR3 has 14 amino acids. Germline assignment: CDR1 SEHNR and CDR2 FQNEAQ (reference sequence). The variable domain in full, completed from reference TRBV7-9 and TRBJ1-1, reads DTGVSQNPRHKITKRGQNVTFRCDPISEHNRLYWYRQTLGQGPEFLTYFQNEAQLEKSRLLSDRFSAERPKGSFSTLEIQRTEQGDSAMYLCASSDSGLGAEAFFGQGTRLTVV.

The rearrangement uses TRBV5-6 and TRBJ2-1; the match to TRBD2 covers 9 bases. Germline CDR1 is SGHDT and CDR2 is YYEEEE. The CDR3 runs to 15 residues. The V and J ends lost 4 bases and 2 bases, in that order; junction bases with no gene match: 4. This CDR3 is CASSTRGGAYNEQFF. For the CDR3, the DNA is TGTGCCAGCAGCACCCGCGGGGGGGCCTACAATGAGCAGTTCTTC.

The V gene is TRBV11-1, the J gene TRBJ2-1, with D possibly being TRBD1 or TRBD2 (5 bases each). The CDR3 has 17 residues. V lost 1 base and J 0 bases, leaving 13 bases between the germline ends. The germline V gene encodes CDR1 SGHAT and CDR2 FQDESV (reference sequence). CDR3 amino acids: CASSLEVVGGSYNEQFF. DNA of the CDR3: TGTGCCAGCAGCTTAGAGGTTGTTGGGGGCTCCTACAATGAGCAGTTCTTC. Using reference TRBV11-1 and TRBJ2-1 for the parts outside the CDR3, the full variable domain is EAEVAQSPRYKITEKSQAVAFWCDPISGHATLYWYRQILGQGPELLVQFQDESVVDDSQLPKDRFSAERLKGVDSTLKIQPAELGDSAMYLCASSLEVVGGSYNEQFFGPGTRLTVL.

This sequence joins TRBV2 and TRBJ2-5; D is undetermined. Germline lookup yields CDR1 SNHLY and CDR2 FYNNEI. The CDR3 is made up of 11 amino acids. Trimming removed 4 bases from V and 5 bases from J, with 5 bases in between. CDR3 in amino acids: CASSALETQYF. The DNA of the CDR3 is TGTGCCAGCAGTGCGTTGGAGACCCAGTACTTC.

The J gene is TRBJ1-2, the V gene TRBV6-2 or TRBV6-3; D is ambiguous. The CDR3 is 13 amino acids. Deletions cut 2 bases from V and 3 bases from J, with 7 bases between. From germline, CDR1 is MNHEY and CDR2 SVGEGT. The CDR3 loop reads CASSYNRDYGYTF. CDR3 coding DNA: TGTGCCAGCAGTTACAACCGGGACTATGGCTACACCTTC.

This rearrangement joins TRBV5-1 to TRBJ2-7; no clear D gene. The germline V gene encodes CDR1 SGHRS and CDR2 YFSETQ. Trimming removed 0 bases from V and 2 bases from J, with 15 bases in between. CDR3 length: 16 residues. The chain's CDR3 is CASSLVGSIQAYEQYF. The DNA of the CDR3 is TGCGCCAGCAGCTTGGTAGGGTCCATCCAGGCCTACGAGCAGTACTTC.

This chain links TRBV9 with TRBJ2-1, with 14 bases aligning to TRBD2. CDR3 size: 19 residues. Germline lookup yields CDR1 SGDLS and CDR2 YYNGEE. The V and J ends lost 3 bases and 3 bases, in that order; junction bases with no gene match: 11. The CDR3 bases are TGTGCCAGCAGCGCCCGACTAGCGGGGGGGCCTGGTCGCTACAATGAGCAGTTCTTC. Translating gives CASSARLAGGPGRYNEQFF.

The rearrangement links TRBV5-1 to TRBJ2-2; D may be TRBD2 (6 bases). In germline, CDR1 is SGHRS, CDR2 YFSETQ. Trimming stripped 0 bases from V and 5 bases from J, with 11 bases between. CDR3 length equals 15 residues. The CDR3 protein is CASSLVRGTTGELFF. Here the CDR3 DNA reads TGCGCCAGCAGCTTGGTTCGGGGGACTACCGGGGAGCTGTTTTTT.

V and J are TRBV6-5 and TRBJ2-5; maybe TRBD1 (6 bases). This CDR3 has 14 amino acids. CDR1 and CDR2 from the germline V gene are MNHEY and SVGAGI. The V end was cut by 6 bases, the J end by 0 bases, with 11 bases between. The CDR3 is CASSYYRDQETQYF. Here the CDR3 DNA reads TGTGCCAGCAGCTATTACAGGGACCAAGAGACCCAGTACTTC.

The gene calls are TRBV30 and TRBJ1-6; D is unclear. V was shortened by 5 bases and J by 0 bases, with 11 bases between the two germline ends. Germline loops: CDR1 GTSNPN, CDR2 SVGIG (reference sequence). This CDR3 has 15 amino acids. The CDR3 DNA reads as TGTGCCTGGGGCGCCGGGAGCTCCTATAATTCACCCCTCCACTTT. Translated: CAWGAGSSYNSPLHF.

This chain connects TRBV9 to TRBJ2-7; 9 nucleotides agree with TRBD1. Germline CDR1 reads SGDLS; CDR2 reads YYNGEE. This CDR3 spans 14 amino acids. The V segment lost 1 base and the J segment 6 bases; nucleotides outside the gene matches: 5. The CDR3 DNA is TGTGCCAGCAGCGTAAATAACAGGGGGCGCGAGCAGTACTTC. This translates into CASSVNNRGREQYF.

The V call is TRBV29-1, the J call TRBJ1-1, with 8 bases matching TRBD1. V shed 0 bases and J 10 bases; nucleotides not matched to a gene: 4. CDR3 length: 12 residues. Germline CDR1 reads SQVTM; CDR2 reads ANQGSEA. CDR3 protein: CSVEEQGVVAFF. The CDR3 DNA sequence: TGCAGCGTTGAAGAACAGGGGGTGGTAGCTTTCTTT.

This clonotype was recorded once. The chain links TRBV12-3 or TRBV12-4 to TRBJ1-5; D gene unclear. The CDR3 spans 14 residues. Trimming took off 0 bases at V and 7 bases at J, with 10 bases between the two ends. The CDR3 protein is CASSLAHGRQPQHF. CDR3 DNA: TGTGCCAGCAGTTTAGCGCATGGCAGGCAGCCCCAGCATTTT.

The chain links TRBV20-1 to TRBJ1-1, with 7 bases aligning to TRBD1. The V segment lost 2 bases and the J segment 4 bases; nucleotides outside the gene matches: 1. The CDR3 sequence is 12 residues long. Germline CDR1 DFQATT, CDR2 SNEGSKA (reference sequence). The CDR3 protein is CSARQGGTEAFF. As DNA, the CDR3 is TGCAGTGCTAGACAGGGGGGCACTGAAGCTTTCTTT.